This TCR beta chain emerged from a study of tumor-infiltrating lymphocytes in primary liver carcinoma. Overall study context: The neoplasms were of stage T1-T3 N0M0, with dimensions of 4.2 to 10 cm across. The study, taken as a whole, reports: Tumor region pairs overlapped more than did tumor-adjacent and tumor-blood pairs.

The authors made TCR beta cDNA from 450 to 600 ng total RNA with a constant-region primer. A slightly modified ARM-PCR protocol with three nested multiplex PCR rounds produced these TCR beta libraries. Investigators reported that the first two PCR rounds, at around 11 cycles each, used TRBV1-TRBV30 forward primers with a C-beta reverse primer. Each CDR3 protein is one row after TCRdb ran MiXCR on the multiplex PCR reads. The sample yields approximately 92,000 distinct CDR3 sequences, around 70% seen once. In the case of this clonotype: Its cognate antigen is unknown.

Germline V gives CDR1 SGHAT, CDR2 FQNNGV. V lost 3 bases and J 3 bases, leaving 16 bases between the germline ends. The CDR3 has 16 residues. The tissue used was unsorted bulk material of roughly 17-32 mg. RNA and DNA were co-extracted from it with the AllPrep DNA/RNA mini kit. Primary liver carcinoma, confirmed by histopathology, was surgically resected. This clonotype was sampled from a man aged 35 to 55 with primary liver carcinoma and hepatitis B virus infection. Specimen: tumor-adjacent normal liver tissue. This rearrangement joins TRBV11-2 to TRBJ2-3; D is perhaps TRBD1 or TRBD2 (5 bases each). The CDR3 reads CASSFKGPAWTDTQYF. Written as DNA, the CDR3 is TGTGCCAGCAGCTTTAAGGGACCAGCGTGGACAGATACGCAGTATTTT.